The 16 T cell receptor beta chains listed next were all sequenced from one sample in a study of cytomegalovirus exposure and HLA in healthy donors. 60 Vbeta and 13 Jbeta primers were used in PCR. TCRdb's copy holds only in-frame clones and misses some; the assay was immunoSEQ multiplex PCR. This sample yields around 190,000 clones, of which 81% are seen a single time; around 3.7% belongs to the top ten. Sequenced input: PBMCs. The source is a man aged 40-55 years in good health and CMV-seropositive.

CDR3 in DNA: TGTGCCAGCAGTTACACCTACAGTACCTACGAGCAGTACTTC. It is translated as CASSYTYSTYEQYF. The rearrangement uses TRBV6-6 and TRBJ2-7; no firm D call. The V end was cut by 2 bases, the J end by 2 bases, with 10 bases between. Per the germline V gene, CDR1 is MNHNY and CDR2 is SVGAGI (reference sequence). The CDR3 spans 14 residues.

The chain joins TRBV25-1 to TRBJ2-5, with 9 nucleotides matching TRBD2. The germline gives CDR1 MGHDK, CDR2 SYGVNS. The CDR3 length is 17 residues. The V segment lost 3 bases and the J segment 2 bases; nucleotides outside the gene matches: 10. As DNA, the CDR3 is TGTGCCAGCAGTGATTATATGCGGGGGGGCTGGCAAGAGACCCAGTACTTC. Translating gives CASSDYMRGGWQETQYF.

As to this clone: A junction boundary mismatches the germline segment, possibly from a read error. CDR3: CASTLASGGTWEQFF. DNA of the CDR3: TGTGCCAGCACCTTAGCGAGCGGGGGCACATGGGAGCAGTTCTTC. The chain employs TRBV7-2 and TRBJ2-1; 8 bases match TRBD2. The germline V gene encodes CDR1 SGHTA and CDR2 FQGNSA. The length of the CDR3 is 15 residues.

The V and J genes are TRBV10-3 and TRBJ1-1; D might be TRBD1 (6 bases). The germline V and J ends were trimmed by 7 bases and 2 bases, with 14 bases remaining between them. The CDR3 loop spans 14 amino acids. The germline V gene has CDR1 ENHRY and CDR2 SYGVKD. CDR3 bases: TGTGCCATCACCTCCTCGACAGGAAACACTGAAGCTTTCTTT. Protein: CAITSSTGNTEAFF.

The chain combines TRBV11-2 with TRBJ2-3; possibly TRBD2 for D (6 bases). V was trimmed by 7 bases and J by 2 bases, leaving 16 bases between them. The germline gives CDR1 SGHAT, CDR2 FQNNGV. This CDR3 has 15 residues. DNA for the CDR3: TGTGCCAGCACCCACTCGGGACTTTCCACAGATACGCAGTATTTT. Translated: CASTHSGLSTDTQYF.

The rearrangement links TRBV28 to TRBJ2-1; 12 bases agree with TRBD2. The CDR3 is made up of 16 amino acids. From germline, CDR1 is MDHEN and CDR2 SYDVKM. The V segment lost 6 bases and the J segment 3 bases; nucleotides outside the gene matches: 6. CDR3 coding DNA: TGTGCCAGCAGCCCTCCGACTAGCGGGGGCTACAATGAGCAGTTCTTC. This codes for CASSPPTSGGYNEQFF.

The chain joins TRBV20-1 to TRBJ2-1; D unclear. Germline V gene lookup returns CDR1 DFQATT and CDR2 SNEGSKA (reference sequence). This CDR3 region has 11 residues. V shed 5 bases and J shed 14 bases, with 16 bases lying between them. As DNA, the CDR3 is TGCAGTGCTTTCTCAGAGCGACGGGAGTTCTTC. Its translation is CSAFSERREFF.

The chain joins TRBV5-4 to TRBJ2-7, with D possibly being TRBD2 (6 bases). V gave up 3 bases and J gave up 7 bases, with 14 bases separating them. CDR3 size: 13 residues. Germline assignment: CDR1 SGHNT and CDR2 YYREEE (reference sequence). CDR3 nucleotides: TGTGCCAGCAGCTCCCTGCGGGAAGGTGAGCAGTACTTC. Its translation: CASSSLREGEQYF.

The chain recombines TRBV5-1 with TRBJ2-3; the D gene is possibly TRBD2 (6 bases). Germline CDR1 reads SGHRS; CDR2 reads YFSETQ. This CDR3 is 16 amino acids long. V lost 0 bases, J lost 1 base, and 12 bases lay in between. CDR3 nucleotide sequence: TGCGCCAGCAGCTTGGGGAGGGGAGCGGGCACAGATACGCAGTATTTT. This translates into CASSLGRGAGTDTQYF.

The V call is TRBV7-9, the J call TRBJ2-5; the D gene is possibly TRBD2 (6 bases). Germline CDR1 and CDR2: SEHNR and FQNEAQ (reference sequence). The length of the CDR3 is 12 residues. Trimming took 6 bases from V and 2 from J, leaving 7 bases between them. In DNA, the CDR3 is TGTGCCAGCAGGGCGGGACAAGAGACCCAGTACTTC. Residues: CASRAGQETQYF.

The chain combines TRBV18 with TRBJ2-3, with 14 bases matching TRBD2. Germline V gives CDR1 KGHSH, CDR2 LQKENI. Trimming removed 2 bases from V and 3 bases from J; junction bases left unmatched: 4. This CDR3 region has 17 residues. Here the CDR3 reads CASSPGTSGSGTDTQYF. CDR3 DNA: TGTGCCAGCTCACCAGGGACTAGCGGGAGTGGGACAGATACGCAGTATTTT.

In nucleotides, the CDR3 is TGTGCCAGCAGGGAGGCAGGGAGGGTTTCCTACGAGCAGTACTTC. It translates to CASREAGRVSYEQYF. The V and J genes are TRBV2 and TRBJ2-7, with 7 bases that match TRBD2. The germline V gene encodes CDR1 SNHLY and CDR2 FYNNEI. The junction had 9 bases not matched to a gene; V was cut back by 6 bases and J by 1 base. The CDR3 covers 15 residues. Full variable domain (remainder filled in from reference TRBV2 and TRBJ2-7): EPEVTQTPSHQVTQMGQEVILRCVPISNHLYFYWYRQILGQKVEFLVSFYNNEISEKSEIFDDQFSVERPDGSNFTLKIRSTKLEDSAMYFCASREAGRVSYEQYFGPGTRLTVT.

In DNA form, the CDR3 reads TGTGCCAGCAGCCAACGCGGGGGGATTAACTATGGCTACACCTTC. It translates to CASSQRGGINYGYTF. The rearrangement links TRBV4-2 to TRBJ1-2; TRBD1 is a possible D gene (5 bases). The CDR3 covers 15 residues. The V end lost 2 bases, the J end lost 1 base, and 11 bases lay between the germline ends. Germline assignment: CDR1 LGHNA and CDR2 YNFKEQ.

The chain is built from TRBV5-1 and TRBJ1-6; D gene ambiguous. Germline lookup yields CDR1 SGHRS and CDR2 YFSETQ. CDR3 size: 16 residues. V lost 1 base and J lost 6, with 14 bases in between. The CDR3 loop reads CASSLTPTGSNSPLHF. The CDR3 bases are TGCGCCAGCAGCTTGACTCCGACGGGAAGTAATTCACCCCTCCACTTT.

This chain links TRBV6-6 with TRBJ2-6; D is ambiguous. CDR1 and CDR2 from the germline V gene are MNHNY and SVGAGI (reference sequence). V was shortened by 8 bases and J by 2 bases, with 13 bases between the two germline ends. This CDR3 spans 15 amino acids. The CDR3: CASHRHTTGANVLTF. In DNA form, the CDR3 reads TGTGCCAGCCATAGACATACAACTGGGGCCAACGTCCTGACTTTC.

V is TRBV5-6 and J is TRBJ2-7; TRBD1 matches at 10 bases. This CDR3 contains 14 residues. CDR1 and CDR2 (germline): SGHDT, YYEEEE. Unmatched junction bases numbered 6, after V lost 6 bases and J lost 3 bases. The CDR3 loop reads CASTGTGDNYEQYF. CDR3 nucleotides: TGTGCCAGCACCGGGACAGGGGATAACTACGAGCAGTACTTC.